Shown below are 21 T cell receptor beta chains from a single sample sequenced in a study of T cells after yellow fever vaccination (dated 2019 in TCRdb). Libraries were constructed by 5' RACE. Reads for this sample came from an Illumina NovaSeq 6000. The public reads were reprocessed in TCRdb via fastp at Q25 and MiXCR, keeping in-frame beta chains. Each entry merges the rows of one CDR3 protein and shows their most common DNA and genes. For this sample the table gives a few hundred thousand distinct CDR3 sequences, of which approximately 8% were detected only once. The leading ten clones occupy around 3.3% of the sample. Sample treatment or condition, as interpreted from the label and publication: live attenuated yellow fever vaccine strain. The sample in question was CD4+ T cells sorted from PBMCs, obtained 5 days after the yellow fever booster vaccination. The receptors come from a man younger than 35 who received the YFV17D yellow fever vaccine.

The V call is TRBV2, the J call TRBJ1-1; no clear D. Trimming cost V 4 bases and J 1 base, with 10 bases left between them. The CDR3 consists of 14 residues. Germline assignment: CDR1 SNHLY and CDR2 FYNNEI. The CDR3 nucleotides read TGTGCCAGCAGTGGACGATCGGGGAACACTGAAGCTTTCTTT. Translation gives CASSGRSGNTEAFF.

This clonotype has a count of ten or more. The gene calls are TRBV29-1 and TRBJ2-4; no reliable D call. V was pared by 3 bases and J by 0 bases, with 12 bases between. There are 15 residues in the CDR3. In germline, CDR1 is SQVTM, CDR2 ANQGSEA. The CDR3, as DNA: TGCAGCGTTGATGGTGACCTAAGAGCCAAAAACATTCAGTACTTC. Translating it yields CSVDGDLRAKNIQYF.

This clonotype was seen repeatedly, ten times or more. The chain links TRBV29-1 to TRBJ1-1; D is uncertain. Germline-derived CDR1 and CDR2 are SQVTM and ANQGSEA. The V and J ends lost 6 bases and 3 bases respectively, with 8 bases between them. The CDR3 has 11 residues. CDR3 sequence: CSVVLHTEAFF. The DNA of the CDR3 is TGCAGCGTGGTACTACACACTGAAGCTTTCTTT.

V usage is TRBV20-1 and J usage is TRBJ2-3; D perhaps matches TRBD1 (5 bases). The CDR3 consists of 14 residues. Germline V gene data show CDR1 as DFQATT and CDR2 as SNEGSKA (reference sequence). The ends were cut back, 5 bases at V and 2 bases at J, with 14 bases in the middle. The CDR3 protein is CSAVRVPTTDTQYF. The DNA of the CDR3 is TGCAGTGCTGTCAGGGTCCCTACCACAGATACGCAGTATTTT.

The chain combines TRBV5-1 with TRBJ1-1; D gene uncertain. V shed 4 bases and J shed 1 base, with 8 bases lying between them. CDR3 length equals 13 residues. Germline V lookup: CDR1 SGHRS, CDR2 YFSETQ. The CDR3 here is CASSLTPNTEAFF. The DNA of the CDR3 is TGCGCCAGCAGCCTGACACCGAACACTGAAGCTTTCTTT. Combining the CDR3 with reference TRBV5-1 and TRBJ1-1 gives the whole variable domain KAGVTQTPRYLIKTRGQQVTLSCSPISGHRSVSWYQQTPGQGLQFLFEYFSETQRNKGNFPGRFSGRQFSNSRSEMNVSTLELGDSALYLCASSLTPNTEAFFGQGTRLTVV.

This clonotype has just a few counts. The J gene is TRBJ2-3, the V gene TRBV7-2; 8 nucleotides agree with TRBD2. V lost 3 bases to trimming and J lost 2 bases; unmatched junction nucleotides: 4. Germline assignment: CDR1 SGHTA and CDR2 FQGNSA. The CDR3 is 15 residues long. CDR3 coding DNA: TGTGCCAGCAGCTTGAGTAGCGGGGACACAGATACGCAGTATTTT. This codes for CASSLSSGDTDTQYF.

J is TRBJ1-1 and V is TRBV5-1; no clear D gene. CDR3 size: 18 residues. In germline, CDR1 is SGHRS, CDR2 YFSETQ. V dropped 3 bases and J dropped 6 bases, with 27 bases sitting between them. CDR3 sequence: CASSSPGNVFQPSPEAFF. DNA of the CDR3: TGCGCCAGCAGCTCCCCGGGTAACGTCTTCCAACCGAGTCCTGAAGCTTTCTTT.

This clonotype was recorded at least ten times. The V and J genes are TRBV7-2 and TRBJ2-2; D is possibly TRBD1 (5 bases). Per the germline V gene, CDR1 is SGHTA and CDR2 is FQGNSA. There are 16 residues in the CDR3. The V end was cut by 5 bases, the J end by 4 bases, with 17 bases between. The CDR3 spells CASSRAGLVLTGELFF. For the CDR3, the DNA is TGTGCCAGCAGCCGGGCAGGGCTTGTCCTCACCGGGGAGCTGTTTTTT.

The chain couples TRBV6-2 or TRBV6-3 to TRBJ2-3; 13 bases are shared with TRBD2. The V gene's germline CDR1 is MNHEY and CDR2 SVGEGT. J gave up 3 bases and V 2 bases, and 17 bases lay outside the gene matches. The CDR3 extends over 21 amino acids. CDR3 protein: CASSYILAGGYGPPETDTQYF. CDR3 in DNA: TGTGCCAGCAGTTACATACTAGCGGGGGGGTACGGACCGCCGGAGACAGATACGCAGTATTTT.

This clonotype was picked up many times. The chain carries TRBV7-2 and TRBJ2-1; D uncertain. The germline V gene has CDR1 SGHTA and CDR2 FQGNSA. V was shortened by 6 bases and J by 2 bases, with 8 bases between the two germline ends. This CDR3 region has 13 residues. The CDR3 sequence: CASRRRAYNEQFF. The CDR3 bases are TGTGCCAGCAGACGGAGAGCCTACAATGAGCAGTTCTTC.

This clonotype was counted a few times. V usage is TRBV7-3 and J usage is TRBJ2-5; D is ambiguous. This CDR3 contains 13 residues. V dropped 4 bases and J dropped 2 bases, with 8 bases sitting between them. Germline CDR1 reads SGHTA; CDR2 reads FQGTGA. This CDR3 is CASSYRRQETQYF. CDR3 bases: TGTGCCAGCAGCTACCGTAGGCAAGAGACCCAGTACTTC.

This clonotype was observed at least ten times. V is TRBV7-2 and J is TRBJ2-5; 9 nucleotides align to TRBD1. Per the germline V gene, CDR1 is SGHTA and CDR2 is FQGNSA. The ends lost 5 bases at V and 4 bases at J; junction bases unmatched: 5. There are 14 residues in the CDR3. This CDR3 reads CASSRNRGRETQYF. The CDR3 nucleotides read TGTGCCAGCAGCCGAAACAGGGGGCGAGAGACCCAGTACTTC.

This chain connects TRBV28 to TRBJ1-2; D not resolved. The ends were cut back, 8 bases at V and 4 bases at J, with 11 bases in the middle. The CDR3 has 12 amino acids. The germline V gene has CDR1 MDHEN and CDR2 SYDVKM. CDR3 sequence: CASEEDFYGYTF. The CDR3 region has the DNA TGTGCCAGCGAAGAGGACTTCTATGGCTACACCTTC.

The table lists this clonotype with a few counts. The V call is TRBV6-1, the J call TRBJ1-3; TRBD1 is a possible D gene (5 bases). Trimming removed 10 bases from V and 4 bases from J, with 17 bases in between. Germline V lookup: CDR1 MNHNS, CDR2 SASEGT. The CDR3 is 14 residues long. The CDR3: CATGPRGMGNTIYF. The CDR3 coding sequence is TGTGCCACCGGACCTAGGGGTATGGGAAACACCATATATTTT.

The chain carries TRBV12-3 or TRBV12-4 and TRBJ1-5; 11 bases line up with TRBD1. The CDR3 has 15 residues. J was trimmed by 4 bases and V by 6 bases; bases with no gene match: 5. CDR3 bases: TGTGCCAGCAGCCCAGGGGACAGGGGGAATCAGCCCCAGCATTTT. This sequence encodes CASSPGDRGNQPQHF.

This chain links TRBV6-5 with TRBJ2-5; tentatively, D is TRBD2 (5 bases). In germline, CDR1 is MNHEY, CDR2 SVGAGI. The ends were cut back, 3 bases at V and 5 bases at J, with 16 bases in the middle. This CDR3 region has 15 residues. In DNA, the CDR3 is TGTGCCAGCAGTTATGGGAGACACCCGGGGGAGACCCAGTACTTC. This gives the protein CASSYGRHPGETQYF.

This clonotype was seen repeatedly, ten times or more. CDR3 coding DNA: TGTGCCAGCAGTTTTCGGCTAGCGGCCGGGGCCCAGTACTTC. Translating gives CASSFRLAAGAQYF. This chain uses TRBV12-3 or TRBV12-4 with TRBJ2-5; the match to TRBD2 covers 7 bases. CDR3 length: 14 residues. The junction had 10 bases not matched to a gene; V was cut back by 3 bases and J by 9 bases.

This clonotype came up a few times. J is TRBJ1-1 and V is TRBV2, with 9 nucleotides matching TRBD1. J lost 0 bases, V lost 5 bases, and 4 bases had no gene match. The CDR3 is made up of 15 amino acids. The V gene's germline CDR1 is SNHLY and CDR2 FYNNEI. The DNA for the CDR3 is TGTGCCAGCAGTCTACAGGGGGCAATGAACACTGAAGCTTTCTTT. Translating it yields CASSLQGAMNTEAFF.

Many counts were recorded for this clonotype. The V gene is TRBV5-1, the J gene TRBJ1-5, with D tentatively TRBD1 (6 bases). The germline CDR1 and CDR2 sequences are SGHRS and YFSETQ. CDR3 length: 14 amino acids. The V gene lost 0 bases and the J gene lost 6 bases, with 10 bases spanning the gap. CDR3 coding DNA: TGCGCCAGCAGCTTGGCAGGGGCGGGTCAGCCCCAGCATTTT. Amino acids: CASSLAGAGQPQHF.

There are many counts of this clonotype. V gene TRBV6-2 or TRBV6-3 combines with J gene TRBJ2-5; D unresolved. The CDR3 extends over 13 amino acids. Germline CDR1 and CDR2: MNHEY and SVGEGT. V shed 0 bases and J shed 5 bases, with 7 bases lying between them. As DNA, the CDR3 is TGTGCCAGCAGTTACTCATCGCGGGAGACCCAGTACTTC. It encodes CASSYSSRETQYF.

The chain links TRBV18 to TRBJ2-7; D is possibly TRBD2 (6 bases). The V gene's germline CDR1 is KGHSH and CDR2 LQKENI. Trimming cost V 3 bases and J 6 bases, with 15 bases left between them. This CDR3 spans 14 amino acids. The CDR3, as DNA: TGTGCCAGCTCACCCCGTGGAGGGGAGATCGAGCAGTACTTC. Translation: CASSPRGGEIEQYF. The whole variable domain, filled in from reference TRBV18 and TRBJ2-7, reads NAGVMQNPRHLVRRRGQEARLRCSPMKGHSHVYWYRQLPEEGLKFMVYLQKENIIDESGMPKERFSAEFPKEGPSILRIQQVVRGDSAAYFCASSPRGGEIEQYFGPGTRLTVT.